These T cell receptor beta chains were read from a single sample in a study of blood T cell repertoires in COVID-19. Profiled with immunoSEQ multiplex PCR; TCRdb holds only in-frame clones, not every one. The table has roughly 100,000 clones, approximately 82% seen once. Sequencing used peripheral blood. The receptors here all came from a man aged 60 to 75 with acute or convalescent COVID-19. Each CDR3 is given with its conserved first and last residue. Fields, in order: V gene, J gene, clone size, CDR3 length, D gene, CDR3 DNA, CDR3 protein. A D gene is named only where the DNA matches it firmly. Not all rows give a size; the values are once, few, many and, for expanded clones, a class.

v_call: TRBV19
j_call: TRBJ1-1
clone_size: -
cdr3_length: 15
d_call: -
cdr3_nt: TGTGCCAGTAGTCCCCGACAGGCCGTGAACACTGAAGCTTTCTTT
cdr3_aa: CASSPRQAVNTEAFF

v_call: TRBV7-8
j_call: TRBJ2-6
clone_size: -
cdr3_length: 15
d_call: TRBD1
cdr3_nt: TGTGCCAGCAGCTCGGGACAGGTTCGGTCCAACGTCCTGACTTTC
cdr3_aa: CASSSGQVRSNVLTF

v_call: TRBV7-2
j_call: TRBJ2-7
clone_size: -
cdr3_length: 14
d_call: TRBD1
cdr3_nt: TGTGCCAGCAGCCCGCGGACAGGGGATTACGAGCAGTACTTC
cdr3_aa: CASSPRTGDYEQYF

v_call: TRBV7-2
j_call: TRBJ2-2
clone_size: -
cdr3_length: 15
d_call: -
cdr3_nt: TGTGCCAGCAGCTGGCGGGACGGATTAACCGGGGAGCTGTTTTTT
cdr3_aa: CASSWRDGLTGELFF

v_call: TRBV5-1
j_call: TRBJ2-7
clone_size: -
cdr3_length: 14
d_call: -
cdr3_nt: TGCGCCAGCAGCTTGGCCGTCCTTACCTACGAGCAGTACTTC
cdr3_aa: CASSLAVLTYEQYF

v_call: TRBV27
j_call: TRBJ1-5
clone_size: -
cdr3_length: 14
d_call: -
cdr3_nt: TGTGCCAGCAGTTACCAACAGGGCGGGCAGCCCCAGCATTTT
cdr3_aa: CASSYQQGGQPQHF

v_call: TRBV9
j_call: TRBJ2-5
clone_size: -
cdr3_length: 15
d_call: -
cdr3_nt: TGTGCCAGCAGCGTAGACTCCCCCCATCAAGAGACCCAGTACTTC
cdr3_aa: CASSVDSPHQETQYF

v_call: TRBV11-3
j_call: TRBJ1-3
clone_size: few
cdr3_length: 15
d_call: -
cdr3_nt: TGTGCCAGCAGCTTTGGGGCTAACTCTGGAAACACCATATATTTT
cdr3_aa: CASSFGANSGNTIYF

v_call: TRBV3-1/TRBV3-2
j_call: TRBJ1-1
clone_size: few
cdr3_length: 14
d_call: TRBD1
cdr3_nt: TGTGCCAGCAGCCCTCATCAGGGGGCGACTGAAGCTTTCTTT
cdr3_aa: CASSPHQGATEAFF

v_call: TRBV3-1/TRBV3-2
j_call: TRBJ2-1
clone_size: -
cdr3_length: 18
d_call: TRBD2
cdr3_nt: TGTGCCAGCAGCCAAGGACTAGCGGGGGGTCCCTCCTACAATGAGCAGTTCTTC
cdr3_aa: CASSQGLAGGPSYNEQFF

v_call: TRBV19
j_call: TRBJ1-6
clone_size: few
cdr3_length: 12
d_call: -
cdr3_nt: TGTGCCAGTAGTACGGGGGTAAAAGCCCTCCACTTT
cdr3_aa: CASSTGVKALHF

v_call: TRBV3-1/TRBV3-2
j_call: TRBJ1-2
clone_size: -
cdr3_length: 14
d_call: -
cdr3_nt: TGTGCCAGCAGCCAAGATCGCAGTCTCTATGGCTACACCTTC
cdr3_aa: CASSQDRSLYGYTF

v_call: TRBV10-1
j_call: TRBJ1-2
clone_size: once
cdr3_length: 13
d_call: -
cdr3_nt: TGCGCCAGCAGTGAAGACAGTAACTATGGCTACACCTTC
cdr3_aa: CASSEDSNYGYTF

v_call: TRBV29-1
j_call: TRBJ2-5
clone_size: -
cdr3_length: 13
d_call: -
cdr3_nt: TGCAGCGTTGAAGTAGCGGCTCAAGGGGCCCAGTACTTC
cdr3_aa: CSVEVAAQGAQYF

v_call: TRBV7-8
j_call: TRBJ2-3
clone_size: -
cdr3_length: 20
d_call: -
cdr3_nt: TGTGCCAGCACCCTGGGCTATCGTGGCCCCCAGGGGAATGCGCCAGATACGCAGTATTTT
cdr3_aa: CASTLGYRGPQGNAPDTQYF

v_call: TRBV9
j_call: TRBJ1-2
clone_size: -
cdr3_length: 15
d_call: TRBD1
cdr3_nt: TGTGCCAGCAGCGTAGCGGGACAGGGTAACTATGGCTACACCTTC
cdr3_aa: CASSVAGQGNYGYTF

v_call: TRBV9
j_call: TRBJ2-1
clone_size: -
cdr3_length: 15
d_call: TRBD1
cdr3_nt: TGTGCCAGCAGCATGGACAGGGGGACCTACAATGAGCAGTTCTTC
cdr3_aa: CASSMDRGTYNEQFF

v_call: TRBV27
j_call: TRBJ1-4
clone_size: -
cdr3_length: 14
d_call: -
cdr3_nt: TGTGCCAGCGGTCCAGGGTGGGGTAATGAAAAACTGTTTTTT
cdr3_aa: CASGPGWGNEKLFF

v_call: TRBV5-4
j_call: TRBJ1-1
clone_size: -
cdr3_length: 13
d_call: -
cdr3_nt: TGTGCCAGCAGCTGGGCCTTGAACACTGAAGCTTTCTTT
cdr3_aa: CASSWALNTEAFF

v_call: TRBV18
j_call: TRBJ2-1
clone_size: -
cdr3_length: 15
d_call: TRBD1
cdr3_nt: TGTGCCAGCTCAGCCGGACAGGGGGGCTACAATGAGCAGTTCTTC
cdr3_aa: CASSAGQGGYNEQFF

v_call: TRBV9
j_call: TRBJ2-5
clone_size: -
cdr3_length: 15
d_call: TRBD1
cdr3_nt: TGTGCCAGCAGCCGTGGGACAGGGAGTGTGGAGACCCAGTACTTC
cdr3_aa: CASSRGTGSVETQYF

v_call: TRBV24-1
j_call: TRBJ2-6
clone_size: -
cdr3_length: 12
d_call: -
cdr3_nt: TGTGCCACCTCTTCGGGGGCCAACGTCCTGACTTTC
cdr3_aa: CATSSGANVLTF

v_call: TRBV6-5
j_call: TRBJ1-1
clone_size: -
cdr3_length: 13
d_call: TRBD1
cdr3_nt: TGTGCCAGCAGCCGGGGACAGGGCTCTGAAGCTTTCTTT
cdr3_aa: CASSRGQGSEAFF

v_call: TRBV19
j_call: TRBJ1-4
clone_size: -
cdr3_length: 15
d_call: -
cdr3_nt: TGTGCCAGTAGCTCCTCAGGGTCGAGATATGAAAAACTGTTTTTT
cdr3_aa: CASSSSGSRYEKLFF

v_call: TRBV10-3
j_call: TRBJ1-3
clone_size: -
cdr3_length: 18
d_call: TRBD1
cdr3_nt: TGTGCCATCAGTGAGCCGCGGACAGGGGCGAACTCTGGAAACACCATATATTTT
cdr3_aa: CAISEPRTGANSGNTIYF

v_call: TRBV5-1
j_call: TRBJ2-1
clone_size: few
cdr3_length: 18
d_call: TRBD2
cdr3_nt: TGCGCCAGCAGCTCCAGGACTAGCGGGGAGAAGAATTACAATGAGCAGTTCTTC
cdr3_aa: CASSSRTSGEKNYNEQFF

v_call: TRBV5-4
j_call: TRBJ2-4
clone_size: -
cdr3_length: 14
d_call: TRBD1
cdr3_nt: TGTGCCAGCAGCTTGACAGGGGACAAAAACATTCAGTACTTC
cdr3_aa: CASSLTGDKNIQYF

v_call: TRBV10-3
j_call: TRBJ2-1
clone_size: once
cdr3_length: 14
d_call: -
cdr3_nt: TGTGCCATCAGTGAAACGCGGGGGCAGGGTGAGCAGTTCTTC
cdr3_aa: CAISETRGQGEQFF

v_call: TRBV19
j_call: TRBJ2-1
clone_size: -
cdr3_length: 13
d_call: TRBD2
cdr3_nt: TGTGCCAGCAGGGCCGGACTAGCCAGTGAGCAGTTCTTC
cdr3_aa: CASRAGLASEQFF

v_call: TRBV4-1
j_call: TRBJ1-5
clone_size: -
cdr3_length: 15
d_call: -
cdr3_nt: TGCGCCAGCAGCCAAGATGATCAGATGAATCAGCCCCAGCATTTT
cdr3_aa: CASSQDDQMNQPQHF

v_call: TRBV7-9
j_call: TRBJ2-5
clone_size: once
cdr3_length: 16
d_call: TRBD2
cdr3_nt: TGTGCCAGCAGCTTTAGTAGCGGGAGGCTTCAAGAGACCCAGTACTTC
cdr3_aa: CASSFSSGRLQETQYF

v_call: TRBV7-2
j_call: TRBJ2-2
clone_size: -
cdr3_length: 17
d_call: -
cdr3_nt: TGTGCCAGCAACAAAAAAATTCCGGGACAGAACACCGGGGAGCTGTTTTTT
cdr3_aa: CASNKKIPGQNTGELFF

v_call: TRBV29-1
j_call: TRBJ2-2
clone_size: -
cdr3_length: 13
d_call: -
cdr3_nt: TGCAGCGTTGAAGACATCGGAGGCGGGGAGCTGTTTTTT
cdr3_aa: CSVEDIGGGELFF

v_call: TRBV3-1/TRBV3-2
j_call: TRBJ2-2
clone_size: -
cdr3_length: 15
d_call: -
cdr3_nt: TGTGCCAGCAGCCAAGGTCCGGACAGAGCCGGGGAGCTGTTTTTT
cdr3_aa: CASSQGPDRAGELFF

v_call: TRBV11-2
j_call: TRBJ2-5
clone_size: -
cdr3_length: 16
d_call: -
cdr3_nt: TGTGCCAGCAGCTTAATGTCAAGTCAGGGGAGCGAGACCCAGTACTTC
cdr3_aa: CASSLMSSQGSETQYF

v_call: TRBV11-2
j_call: TRBJ1-4
clone_size: -
cdr3_length: 15
d_call: TRBD1
cdr3_nt: TGTGCCAGCAGCTTAGTGCAGGGGGCGACTGAAAAACTGTTTTTT
cdr3_aa: CASSLVQGATEKLFF

v_call: TRBV6-5
j_call: TRBJ2-7
clone_size: -
cdr3_length: 13
d_call: -
cdr3_nt: TGTGCCAGCAGTTATGACGGTAACTACGAGCAGTGCTTC
cdr3_aa: CASSYDGNYEQCF

v_call: TRBV7-9
j_call: TRBJ1-2
clone_size: -
cdr3_length: 14
d_call: TRBD1
cdr3_nt: TGTGCCAGCAGCTTAGCCGGGACAGGGAATGGCTACACCTTC
cdr3_aa: CASSLAGTGNGYTF

v_call: TRBV14
j_call: TRBJ2-1
clone_size: -
cdr3_length: 16
d_call: TRBD1
cdr3_nt: TGTGCCAGCAGCCTCCGGACAGGGCGCCCCTACAATGAGCAGTTCTTC
cdr3_aa: CASSLRTGRPYNEQFF

v_call: TRBV2
j_call: TRBJ2-5
clone_size: -
cdr3_length: 15
d_call: TRBD1
cdr3_nt: TGTGCCAGCAGTGAAGCGCTTGGGACAGAAGAGACCCAGTACTTC
cdr3_aa: CASSEALGTEETQYF

v_call: TRBV6-2/TRBV6-3
j_call: TRBJ2-3
clone_size: -
cdr3_length: 15
d_call: -
cdr3_nt: TGTGCCAGCAGTTCATTTCGGACTAGCACAGATACGCAGTATTTT
cdr3_aa: CASSSFRTSTDTQYF